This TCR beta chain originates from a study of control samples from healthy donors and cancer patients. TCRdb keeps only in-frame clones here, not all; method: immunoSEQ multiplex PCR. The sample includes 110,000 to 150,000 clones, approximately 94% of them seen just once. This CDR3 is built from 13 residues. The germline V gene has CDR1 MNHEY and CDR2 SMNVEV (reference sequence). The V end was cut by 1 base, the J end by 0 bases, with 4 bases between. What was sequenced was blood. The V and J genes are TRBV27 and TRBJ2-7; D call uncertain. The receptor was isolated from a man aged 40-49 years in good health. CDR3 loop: CASSLYVSYEQYF. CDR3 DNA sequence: TGTGCCAGCAGTTTATATGTCTCCTACGAGCAGTACTTC.